By its share, the clone carrying this T cell receptor (beta chain) is hyperexpanded. Its antigen is undetermined. As to treatment: roughly 10-day PBMC culture with coronavirus spike peptide pools or control peptides (ViraFEST assay). The unexposed donor provided CD4+ T cells, which were taken before the COVID-19 pandemic (2011-2018). In the ViraFEST assay, peptide-pool expansion preceded TCR sequencing of expanded clonotypes. This record comes from a study of vaccination and CD4 T cells after COVID-19. Study-level information: Stimuli were overlapping spike peptide pools of SARS-CoV-2 and three common cold coronaviruses (HCoV-NL63, HCoV-OC43, HCoV-229E).

This CDR3 spans 16 amino acids. V was pared by 5 bases and J by 3 bases, with 10 bases of the junction left unmatched. CDR1 and CDR2 from the germline V gene are DFQATT and SNEGSKA (reference sequence). With the Oncomine TCR Beta short-read assay, DNA from cultured CD4+ T cells was sequenced. Cultures of CD4+ T cells served as the source for extracting genomic DNA. TCRdb re-called the PCR reads through MiXCR, storing one row per CDR3 protein. The sample yields 10,000 or so distinct CDR3 sequences, more than 30% seen once. The specimen sequenced was CD4+ T cells from blood, cultured in vitro. This receptor was identified in a human donor in good health. J is TRBJ2-2 and V is TRBV20-1; TRBD2 matches at 9 bases. CDR3 nucleotide sequence: TGCAGTGCTGCCAGCGGGGGGCCTGATGACACCGGGGAGCTGTTTTTT. Protein product: CSAASGGPDDTGELFF.